This T cell receptor beta chain was identified in a study of T-cell reconstitution after alpha-beta-depleted transplantation in children. Unique molecular identifiers were used to barcode this TCRbeta library. TCRdb fed the PCR reads into MiXCR, producing one record per CDR3 protein. This table holds under 35,000 distinct CDR3 sequences, 15% to 20% found once. Ten or more counts support this clonotype. Its antigen is unidentified. Study-level results: Several hundred graft clones that had expanded were reportedly the source of alpha-beta T cells about two months after transplant. One year post-transplant, T-cell counts and diversity were largely derived from T cells produced anew. It was surviving recipient T cells and thymic progenitors that gave some patients high TCRbeta diversity at day 60.

The germline gives CDR1 SGHTA, CDR2 FQGNSA. The V end lost 4 bases, the J end lost 4 bases, and 14 bases lay between the germline ends. The CDR3 totals 14 residues. The source is a male patient between 2 and 10 years old who had a stem cell transplant for acute lymphoblastic leukemia, so the T cells may come from the graft donor. The chain employs TRBV7-2 and TRBJ2-7, with a tentative D call TRBD1 (8 bases). The source was PBMCs, mostly from graft donor cells, collected 60 days after TCRalphabeta/CD19-depleted stem cell transplant. For the CDR3, the DNA is TGTGCCAGCAGCTACAGGGGGACTAAGTACGAGCAGTACTTC. The encoded protein is CASSYRGTKYEQYF.